This T cell receptor (beta chain) was captured in a study of glioma-infiltrating T cells after dendritic cell vaccination. Time point meaning: after dendritic cell vaccination, including at tumor progression/relapse. The CDR3 extends over 12 amino acids. V lost 3 bases, J lost 0 bases, and 5 bases lay in between. CDR1 and CDR2 from the germline V gene are GTSNPN and SVGIG (reference sequence). The primer mix had 60 V beta and 13 J beta primers. Repertoires were generated with immunoSEQ multiplex PCR, while TCRdb's copy carries only in-frame clones and drops some. The profile shows approximately 85,000 clones, roughly 85% of them singletons.

The starting material was blood, obtained after dendritic cell vaccination. The chain is built from TRBV30 and TRBJ1-1; D is unresolved. This TCR was sampled from a human donor with glioblastoma. Here the CDR3 reads CAWRHLNTEAFF. In DNA, the CDR3 is TGTGCCTGGAGACACCTGAACACTGAAGCTTTCTTT.